This T cell receptor beta chain was sequenced in a study of T cells in Graves' hyperthyroidism and ophthalmopathy. Trimming left V 6 bases short and J 7 bases short, with 26 bases between. The CDR3 length is 18 residues. CDR1 is SGHKS and CDR2 is YYEKEE in the germline V gene (reference sequence). This clonotype came up a few times. RNA transcripts were the template for amplifying TCR beta CDR3 regions. RT-PCR in the first round (using the HTBI primer set) targeted the TCR CDR3. TCRdb re-analysed the multiplex PCR reads in MiXCR, keeping a single row per CDR3 protein. The sample holds 500,000 to 700,000 distinct CDR3 sequences, over 15% seen once.

This TCR derives from a woman younger than 35 with Graves' hyperthyroidism. V gene TRBV5-5 combines with J gene TRBJ1-6; D unclear. Sample: blood. The DNA of the CDR3 is TGTGCCAGCACCACTCGAGAGGCAGGCGCTCTAATAAATTCACCCCTCCACTTT. It translates to CASTTREAGALINSPLHF. Variable domain in full (rest from reference TRBV5-5 and TRBJ1-6): DAGVTQSPTHLIKTRGQQVTLRCSPISGHKSVSWYQQVLGQGPQFIFQYYEKEERGRGNFPDRFSARQFPNYSSELNVNALLLGDSALYLCASTTREAGALINSPLHFGNGTRLTVT.